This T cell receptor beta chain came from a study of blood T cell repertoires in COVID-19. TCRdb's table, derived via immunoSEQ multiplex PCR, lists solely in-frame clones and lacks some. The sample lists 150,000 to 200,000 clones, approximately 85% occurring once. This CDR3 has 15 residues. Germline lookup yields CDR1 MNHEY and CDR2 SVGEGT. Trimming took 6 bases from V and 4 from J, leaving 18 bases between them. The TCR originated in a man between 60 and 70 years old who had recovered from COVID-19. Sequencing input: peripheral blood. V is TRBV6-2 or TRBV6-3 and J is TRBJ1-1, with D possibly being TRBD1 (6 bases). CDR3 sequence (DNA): TGTGCCAGCAGCCCAAGGGACACGGGGGGCACTGAAGCTTTCTTT. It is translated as CASSPRDTGGTEAFF.